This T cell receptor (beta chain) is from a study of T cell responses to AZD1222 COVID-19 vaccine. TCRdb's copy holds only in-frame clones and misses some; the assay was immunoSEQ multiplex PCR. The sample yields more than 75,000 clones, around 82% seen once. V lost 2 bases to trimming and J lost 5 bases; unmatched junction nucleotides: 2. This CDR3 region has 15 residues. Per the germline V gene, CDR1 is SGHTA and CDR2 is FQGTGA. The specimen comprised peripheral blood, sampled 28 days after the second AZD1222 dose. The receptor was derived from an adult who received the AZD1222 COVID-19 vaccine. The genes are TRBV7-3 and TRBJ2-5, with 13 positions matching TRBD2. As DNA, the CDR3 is TGTGCCAGCAGCTTAGGGGGACTAGCGGGGGAGACCCAGTACTTC. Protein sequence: CASSLGGLAGETQYF. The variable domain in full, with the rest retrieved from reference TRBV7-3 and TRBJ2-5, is GAGVSQTPSNKVTEKGKYVELRCDPISGHTALYWYRQSLGQGPEFLIYFQGTGAADDSGLPNDRFFAVRPEGSVSTLKIQRTERGDSAVYLCASSLGGLAGETQYFGPGTRLLVL.